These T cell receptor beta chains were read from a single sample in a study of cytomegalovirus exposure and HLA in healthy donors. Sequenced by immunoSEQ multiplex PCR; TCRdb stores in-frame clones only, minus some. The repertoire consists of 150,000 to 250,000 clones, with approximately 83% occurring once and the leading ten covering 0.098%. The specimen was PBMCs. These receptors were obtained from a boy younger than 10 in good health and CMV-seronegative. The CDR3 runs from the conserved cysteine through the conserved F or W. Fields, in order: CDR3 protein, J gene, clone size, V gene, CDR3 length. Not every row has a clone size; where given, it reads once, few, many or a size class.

cdr3_aa: CASSLLGQGAKGYTF; j_call: TRBJ1-2; clone_size: .; v_call: TRBV7-9; cdr3_length: 15
cdr3_aa: CSASRGGEQYF; j_call: TRBJ2-7; clone_size: .; v_call: TRBV20-1; cdr3_length: 11
cdr3_aa: CASRGTGEAYEQYF; j_call: TRBJ2-7; clone_size: .; v_call: TRBV25-1; cdr3_length: 14
cdr3_aa: CASSLDRGEAFF; j_call: TRBJ1-1; clone_size: .; v_call: TRBV18; cdr3_length: 12
cdr3_aa: CASSSRSGGMGEQYF; j_call: TRBJ2-7; clone_size: .; v_call: TRBV7-2; cdr3_length: 15
cdr3_aa: CASSQDRSFGELFF; j_call: TRBJ2-2; clone_size: few; v_call: TRBV2; cdr3_length: 14
cdr3_aa: CSVERGVGTDTQYF; j_call: TRBJ2-3; clone_size: few; v_call: TRBV29-1; cdr3_length: 14
cdr3_aa: CASSRDPATSNEQFF; j_call: TRBJ2-1; clone_size: .; v_call: TRBV6-5; cdr3_length: 15
cdr3_aa: CASSQGTGETQYF; j_call: TRBJ2-5; clone_size: few; v_call: TRBV4-3; cdr3_length: 13
cdr3_aa: CASSPRAGGYGYTF; j_call: TRBJ1-2; clone_size: .; v_call: TRBV12-1; cdr3_length: 14
cdr3_aa: CASSYTGGRGYTF; j_call: TRBJ1-2; clone_size: .; v_call: TRBV7-9; cdr3_length: 13
cdr3_aa: CASSQDWTGPYYGCTF; j_call: TRBJ1-2; clone_size: .; v_call: TRBV4-1; cdr3_length: 16
cdr3_aa: CASSLTYLKSRGRGEAFF; j_call: TRBJ1-1; clone_size: .; v_call: TRBV7-3; cdr3_length: 18
cdr3_aa: CASSDFLAIAEQYF; j_call: TRBJ2-7; clone_size: .; v_call: TRBV10-1; cdr3_length: 14
cdr3_aa: CASSSTRTGGTEAFF; j_call: TRBJ1-1; clone_size: once; v_call: TRBV27; cdr3_length: 15
cdr3_aa: CASNQRVGTGELFF; j_call: TRBJ2-2; clone_size: .; v_call: TRBV6-5; cdr3_length: 14
cdr3_aa: CASSHGLVTDTQYF; j_call: TRBJ2-3; clone_size: .; v_call: TRBV5-6; cdr3_length: 14
cdr3_aa: CASSSEGVTSGNTIYF; j_call: TRBJ1-3; clone_size: once; v_call: TRBV5-4; cdr3_length: 16
cdr3_aa: CASSQDAPGGVWGNIQYF; j_call: TRBJ2-4; clone_size: .; v_call: TRBV4-3; cdr3_length: 18
cdr3_aa: CASSIQGAGSGNTIYF; j_call: TRBJ1-3; clone_size: .; v_call: TRBV18; cdr3_length: 16
cdr3_aa: CASGLGGGGQWNEQFF; j_call: TRBJ2-1; clone_size: .; v_call: TRBV12-5; cdr3_length: 16
cdr3_aa: CASSLTDSSNYGYTF; j_call: TRBJ1-2; clone_size: few; v_call: TRBV6-1; cdr3_length: 15
cdr3_aa: CASSLYRDRPYNGYTF; j_call: TRBJ1-2; clone_size: few; v_call: TRBV27; cdr3_length: 16
cdr3_aa: CAKSTENQPQHF; j_call: TRBJ1-5; clone_size: .; v_call: TRBV19; cdr3_length: 12
cdr3_aa: CASSKRDSPTEAFF; j_call: TRBJ1-1; clone_size: .; v_call: TRBV21-1; cdr3_length: 14
cdr3_aa: CASSLARNMNTEAFF; j_call: TRBJ1-1; clone_size: .; v_call: TRBV11-2; cdr3_length: 15
cdr3_aa: CASSPLFSASSYNSPLHF; j_call: TRBJ1-6; clone_size: .; v_call: TRBV19; cdr3_length: 18
cdr3_aa: CASSYAGGRDEQFF; j_call: TRBJ2-1; clone_size: few; v_call: TRBV6-6; cdr3_length: 14
cdr3_aa: CASSPPGTRYQETQYF; j_call: TRBJ2-5; clone_size: .; v_call: TRBV28; cdr3_length: 16
cdr3_aa: CASGKGRGVSGYTF; j_call: TRBJ1-2; clone_size: .; v_call: TRBV6-5; cdr3_length: 14
cdr3_aa: CAISGGDSYEQYF; j_call: TRBJ2-7; clone_size: .; v_call: TRBV10-3; cdr3_length: 13
cdr3_aa: CASSTPGLSNEKLFF; j_call: TRBJ1-4; clone_size: .; v_call: TRBV19; cdr3_length: 15
cdr3_aa: CASTRQRDRKYF; j_call: TRBJ2-7; clone_size: .; v_call: TRBV11-2; cdr3_length: 12
cdr3_aa: CASSPGGRETQYF; j_call: TRBJ2-5; clone_size: .; v_call: TRBV5-1; cdr3_length: 13
cdr3_aa: CASSQAGRGNTIYF; j_call: TRBJ1-3; clone_size: .; v_call: TRBV4-3; cdr3_length: 14
cdr3_aa: CASSQETGGHGELFF; j_call: TRBJ2-2; clone_size: .; v_call: TRBV4-1; cdr3_length: 15
cdr3_aa: CASSPWPSGGENTGELFF; j_call: TRBJ2-2; clone_size: .; v_call: TRBV7-6; cdr3_length: 18
cdr3_aa: CASRRTSGGGGLKTQYF; j_call: TRBJ2-5; clone_size: .; v_call: TRBV7-2; cdr3_length: 17
cdr3_aa: CASSEWGLAVYNEQFF; j_call: TRBJ2-1; clone_size: once; v_call: TRBV7-2; cdr3_length: 16
cdr3_aa: CSVPGLNTGELFF; j_call: TRBJ2-2; clone_size: .; v_call: TRBV29-1; cdr3_length: 13
cdr3_aa: CASSERVYNEQFF; j_call: TRBJ2-1; clone_size: few; v_call: TRBV5-5; cdr3_length: 13
cdr3_aa: CASSLLWETKTQYF; j_call: TRBJ2-5; clone_size: few; v_call: TRBV28; cdr3_length: 14
cdr3_aa: CASSQDKETEAFF; j_call: TRBJ1-1; clone_size: .; v_call: TRBV4-2; cdr3_length: 13
cdr3_aa: CASRVSAREGYGYTF; j_call: TRBJ1-2; clone_size: .; v_call: TRBV19; cdr3_length: 15
cdr3_aa: CASSEWGGGELFF; j_call: TRBJ2-2; clone_size: .; v_call: TRBV25-1; cdr3_length: 13
cdr3_aa: CASSHQGLGPNVLTF; j_call: TRBJ2-6; clone_size: .; v_call: TRBV4-2; cdr3_length: 15
cdr3_aa: CASSSGGVKNIQYF; j_call: TRBJ2-4; clone_size: few; v_call: TRBV28; cdr3_length: 14
cdr3_aa: CASSSPGGPADTQYF; j_call: TRBJ2-3; clone_size: .; v_call: TRBV2; cdr3_length: 15
cdr3_aa: CASSLGQPTNYGYTF; j_call: TRBJ1-2; clone_size: .; v_call: TRBV5-1; cdr3_length: 15
cdr3_aa: CASSLESGGSNEKLFF; j_call: TRBJ1-4; clone_size: .; v_call: TRBV7-2; cdr3_length: 16
cdr3_aa: CASSAPYASGGPPYEQYF; j_call: TRBJ2-7; clone_size: .; v_call: TRBV7-9; cdr3_length: 18
cdr3_aa: CASSLEASLPYEQYF; j_call: TRBJ2-7; clone_size: .; v_call: TRBV5-1; cdr3_length: 15
cdr3_aa: CASSLVGSGTSGANVLTF; j_call: TRBJ2-6; clone_size: .; v_call: TRBV5-1; cdr3_length: 18
cdr3_aa: CASSPPGGNTIYF; j_call: TRBJ1-3; clone_size: .; v_call: TRBV6-5; cdr3_length: 13
cdr3_aa: CASQRGLTGEGYTF; j_call: TRBJ1-2; clone_size: .; v_call: TRBV5-1; cdr3_length: 14
cdr3_aa: CATQGAGGTQYF; j_call: TRBJ2-5; clone_size: .; v_call: TRBV2; cdr3_length: 12
cdr3_aa: CATLPGQTVTGELFF; j_call: TRBJ2-2; clone_size: .; v_call: TRBV9; cdr3_length: 15